This T cell receptor (beta chain) was captured in a study of T cell responses to AZD1222 COVID-19 vaccine. Findings and caveats of the study: Spike-specific TCR breadth and depth both grew after two AZD1222 doses. Epitopes outside B.1.351 and B.1.1.7 mutated regions reportedly drew nearly half of spike TCRs. Of the AZD1222 recipients, only 5 or 6 were seropositive at baseline. Vaccine-associated CD4 TCRs ranged over spike, dominating at 160-218 and 743-854.

Concerning this clone: The antigen remains undetermined.

The CDR3 is made up of 16 amino acids. Germline CDR1 is SQVTM and CDR2 is ANQGSEA. V lost 2 bases to trimming and J lost 4 bases, with 17 bases between them. Assay: immunoSEQ multiplex PCR; the TCRdb copy retains only in-frame clones and omits some. The profile shows 110,000 or so clones, roughly 90% of them singletons. The chain combines TRBV29-1 with TRBJ2-2; D is perhaps TRBD1 or TRBD2 (5 bases each). The input for sequencing was peripheral blood, taken on day 0 of MenACWY control vaccination. The sequence came from an adult in good health. CDR3 amino acids: CSVELIWGTGTGELFF. The CDR3 DNA reads TGCAGCGTTGAACTTATCTGGGGGACGGGCACCGGGGAGCTGTTTTTT.